A single sample is the source of the 12 T cell receptor beta chains below, sequenced in a study of neurological immune-mediated disorders. Each CDR3 protein gets one entry after TCRdb re-called the 5' RACE reads with MiXCR. The sample carries some 30,000 distinct CDR3 sequences, under 25% recorded once. Material for sequencing was PBMCs. These TCRs come from an older woman in good health.

The sample holds many counts of this clonotype. This chain links TRBV29-1 with TRBJ2-1, with TRBD2 matching over 12 bases. With V trimmed by 7 bases and J by 0 bases, 10 bases remained unmatched. CDR3 length: 17 residues. The germline CDR1 and CDR2 sequences are SQVTM and ANQGSEA. The CDR3 DNA is TGCAGCGCCGAGGGTCTAGCGGGAGGGCCCTCCTACAATGAGCAGTTCTTC. Translated, it gives CSAEGLAGGPSYNEQFF.

This clonotype appeared many times. The DNA for the CDR3 is TGTGCCACCAGCAGAGACCCGGGGAGCTCGTACGAGCAGTACTTC. It yields the protein CATSRDPGSSYEQYF. The V call is TRBV15, the J call TRBJ2-7, with D possibly being TRBD2 (5 bases). The CDR3 covers 15 residues. Germline CDR1 and CDR2: LNHNV and YYDKDF (reference sequence). The V and J ends lost 0 bases and 4 bases respectively, with 13 bases between them. Complete variable domain (other parts from reference TRBV15 and TRBJ2-7): DAMVIQNPRYQVTQFGKPVTLSCSQTLNHNVMYWYQQKSSQAPKLLFHYYDKDFNNEADTPDNFQSRRPNTSFCFLDIRSPGLGDTAMYLCATSRDPGSSYEQYFGPGTRLTVT.

V gene TRBV4-1 combines with J gene TRBJ2-2; TRBD1 is a possible D gene (6 bases). Per germline, CDR1 MGHRA and CDR2 YSYEKL. V was shortened by 6 bases and J by 6 bases, with 17 bases between the two germline ends. The CDR3 contains 15 residues. As DNA, the CDR3 is TGCGCCAGCAGGCGAAGCTATCAGGGGTCCGGGGAGCTGTTTTTT. This gives the protein CASRRSYQGSGELFF.

The chain combines TRBV5-5 with TRBJ2-5, with 7 bases identical to TRBD2. The germline V gene has CDR1 SGHKS and CDR2 YYEKEE (reference sequence). The CDR3 totals 15 residues. V shed 4 bases, J shed 0 bases, and the junction held 6 bases outside the gene matches. The CDR3 DNA is TGTGCCAGCAGCCGTCTCGGGACTAACCAAGAGACCCAGTACTTC. Translated: CASSRLGTNQETQYF.

Regarding this clonotype: An end of the junction does not agree with germline; a read error may underlie this. The chain joins TRBV3-1 to TRBJ2-3; 15 bases map to TRBD2. Germline loops: CDR1 LGHDT, CDR2 YNNKEL (reference sequence). The CDR3 sequence is 17 residues long. The CDR3 is CVSSSRTSGRAADTQYF. CDR3 in DNA: TGTGTCAGCAGCTCCAGGACTAGCGGGAGGGCCGCAGATACGCAGTATTTT.

Many counts were recorded for this clonotype. This chain joins TRBV2 and TRBJ2-3; no firm D call. CDR3 size: 14 residues. The germline CDR1 and CDR2 sequences are SNHLY and FYNNEI. Between the trimmed V and J ends, which lost 1 base and 6 bases, there was a span of 11 bases. The CDR3 nucleotides read TGTGCCAGCAGTGAAGTTGGCTATCGCGATACGCAGTATTTT. Translation gives CASSEVGYRDTQYF.

The CDR3 DNA sequence: TGTGCCAGCAGCCCCTCGGGACAGGGCTCCTACGAGCAGTACTTC. It specifies CASSPSGQGSYEQYF. The V and J genes are TRBV7-2 and TRBJ2-7; 9 nucleotides line up with TRBD1. This CDR3 is 15 amino acids long. Germline V lookup: CDR1 SGHTA, CDR2 FQGNSA. Trimming took 5 bases from V and 0 from J; bases not matched to a gene: 5.

This clonotype appeared many times. The chain uses TRBV11-2 and TRBJ2-3; possibly TRBD1 or TRBD2 for D (6 bases each). Germline V CDR1 and CDR2: SGHAT, FQNNGV. CDR3 length: 15 residues. V shed 0 bases and J shed 7 bases, with 14 bases lying between them. The CDR3 DNA reads as TGTGCCAGCAGCTTAGATTACCGGGGGCCATATACGCAGTATTTT. Translated, it gives CASSLDYRGPYTQYF.

This clonotype is judged medium-sized. The chain combines TRBV5-6 with TRBJ1-1; 8 bases agree with TRBD1. V dropped 3 bases and J dropped 5; count of bases not matched to a gene: 9. CDR1 is SGHDT and CDR2 is YYEEEE in the germline V gene. This CDR3 is 15 amino acids long. CDR3 in amino acids: CASSSLDRGGTEAFF. For the CDR3, the DNA is TGTGCCAGCAGCTCTCTCGACAGGGGAGGAACTGAAGCTTTCTTT.

The table lists this clonotype with many counts. The gene calls are TRBV20-1 and TRBJ1-6; no reliable D call. CDR1 DFQATT and CDR2 SNEGSKA come from the germline V gene (reference sequence). The CDR3 sequence is 17 residues long. The V gene lost 6 bases and the J gene lost 6 bases, with 24 bases spanning the gap. The chain's CDR3 is CSAPSLGGGVGNSPLHF. The CDR3 DNA sequence: TGCAGTGCCCCGTCCCTAGGTGGCGGTGTTGGTAATTCACCCCTCCACTTT.

Judged by abundance, this clonotype is medium-sized. The chain combines TRBV25-1 with TRBJ2-1, with 10 bases matching TRBD2. This CDR3 contains 12 residues. The ends lost 2 bases at V and 14 bases at J; junction bases unmatched: 3. Germline CDR1 reads MGHDK; CDR2 reads SYGVNS. The CDR3 DNA reads TGTGCCAGCAGTGAAACCCTAGCGGGAGAGTTCTTC. Translation: CASSETLAGEFF.

This clonotype has ten or more counts. CDR3 protein: CSVTSGGPTDTQYF. The DNA for the CDR3 is TGCAGCGTGACTAGCGGGGGACCCACAGATACGCAGTATTTT. This sequence joins TRBV29-1 and TRBJ2-3, with TRBD2 identical over 12 bases. The CDR3 extends over 14 amino acids. V shed 6 bases and J 2 bases; nucleotides not matched to a gene: 3. Germline CDR1 is SQVTM and CDR2 is ANQGSEA.